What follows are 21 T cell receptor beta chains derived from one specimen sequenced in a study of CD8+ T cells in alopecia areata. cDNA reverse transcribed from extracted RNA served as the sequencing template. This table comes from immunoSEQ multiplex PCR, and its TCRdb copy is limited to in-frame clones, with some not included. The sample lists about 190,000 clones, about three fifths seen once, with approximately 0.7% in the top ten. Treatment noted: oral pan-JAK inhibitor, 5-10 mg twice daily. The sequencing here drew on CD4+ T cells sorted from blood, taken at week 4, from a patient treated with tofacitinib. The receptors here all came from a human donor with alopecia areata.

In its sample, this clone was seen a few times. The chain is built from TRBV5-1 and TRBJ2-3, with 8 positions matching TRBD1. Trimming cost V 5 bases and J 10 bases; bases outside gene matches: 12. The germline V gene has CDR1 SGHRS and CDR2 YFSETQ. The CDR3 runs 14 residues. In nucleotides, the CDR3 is TGCGCCAGCAGTACTACAGGGGGAAAGGGAGCGCAGTATTTT. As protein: CASSTTGGKGAQYF.

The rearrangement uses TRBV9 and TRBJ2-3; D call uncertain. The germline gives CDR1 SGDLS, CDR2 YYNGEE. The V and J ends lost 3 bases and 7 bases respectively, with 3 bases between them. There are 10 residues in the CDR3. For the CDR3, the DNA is TGTGCCAGCAGCGGGAATACGCAGTATTTT. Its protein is CASSGNTQYF.

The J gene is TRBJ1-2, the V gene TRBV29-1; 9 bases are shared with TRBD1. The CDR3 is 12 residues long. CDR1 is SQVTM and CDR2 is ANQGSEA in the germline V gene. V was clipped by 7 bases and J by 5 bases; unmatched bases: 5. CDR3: CSGGQGEYGYTF. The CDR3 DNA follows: TGCAGCGGGGGACAGGGAGAGTATGGCTACACCTTC. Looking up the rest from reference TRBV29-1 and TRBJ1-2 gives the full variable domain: SAVISQKPSRDICQRGTSLTIQCQVDSQVTMMFWYRQQPGQSLTLIATANQGSEATYESGFVIDKFPISRPNLTFSTLTVSNMSPEDSSIYLCSGGQGEYGYTFGSGTRLTVV.

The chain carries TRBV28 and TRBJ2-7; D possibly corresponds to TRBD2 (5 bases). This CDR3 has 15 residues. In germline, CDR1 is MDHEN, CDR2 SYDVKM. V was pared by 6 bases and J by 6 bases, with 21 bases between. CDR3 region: CASSGNLPISPEQYF. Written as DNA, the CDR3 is TGTGCCAGCAGCGGGAATCTACCCATCAGTCCCGAGCAGTACTTC.

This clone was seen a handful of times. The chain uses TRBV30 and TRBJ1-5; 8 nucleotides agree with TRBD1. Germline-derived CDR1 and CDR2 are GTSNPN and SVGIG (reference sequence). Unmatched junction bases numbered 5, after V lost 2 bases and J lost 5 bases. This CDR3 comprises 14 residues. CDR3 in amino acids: CAWSPTGGDQPQHF. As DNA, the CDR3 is TGTGCCTGGAGTCCCACAGGGGGAGATCAGCCCCAGCATTTT.

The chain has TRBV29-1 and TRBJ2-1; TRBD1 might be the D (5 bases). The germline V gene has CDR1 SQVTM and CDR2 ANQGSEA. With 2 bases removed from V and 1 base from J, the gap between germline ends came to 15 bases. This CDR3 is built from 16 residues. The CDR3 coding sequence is TGCAGCGTTGAATTAGGCAGGGTTGGGTCCTACAATGAGCAGTTCTTC. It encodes CSVELGRVGSYNEQFF.

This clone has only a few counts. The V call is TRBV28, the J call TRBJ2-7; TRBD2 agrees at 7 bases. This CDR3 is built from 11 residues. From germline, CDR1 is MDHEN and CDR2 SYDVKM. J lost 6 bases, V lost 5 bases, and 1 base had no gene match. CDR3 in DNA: TGTGCCAGCAGTGGGGGGGGCGAGCAGTACTTC. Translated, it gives CASSGGGEQYF.

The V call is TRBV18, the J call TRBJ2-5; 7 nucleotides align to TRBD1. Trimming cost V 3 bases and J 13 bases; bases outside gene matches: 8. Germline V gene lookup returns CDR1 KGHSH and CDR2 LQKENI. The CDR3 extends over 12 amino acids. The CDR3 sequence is CASSPPQGDRYF. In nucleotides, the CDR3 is TGTGCCAGCTCACCCCCCCAGGGGGATCGGTACTTC. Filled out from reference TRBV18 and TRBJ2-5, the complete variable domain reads NAGVMQNPRHLVRRRGQEARLRCSPMKGHSHVYWYRQLPEEGLKFMVYLQKENIIDESGMPKERFSAEFPKEGPSILRIQQVVRGDSAAYFCASSPPQGDRYFGPGTRLLVL.

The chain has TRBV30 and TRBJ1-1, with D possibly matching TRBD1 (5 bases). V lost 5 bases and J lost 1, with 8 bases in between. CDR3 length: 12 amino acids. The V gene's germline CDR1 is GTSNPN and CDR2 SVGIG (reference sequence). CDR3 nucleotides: TGTGCCTGGGGGGGGACGAACACTGAAGCTTTCTTT. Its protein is CAWGGTNTEAFF.

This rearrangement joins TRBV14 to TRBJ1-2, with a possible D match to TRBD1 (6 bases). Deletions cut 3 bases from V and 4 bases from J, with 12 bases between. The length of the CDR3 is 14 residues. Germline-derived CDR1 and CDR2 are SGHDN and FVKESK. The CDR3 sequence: CASSQPGDGYGYTF. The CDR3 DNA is TGTGCCAGCAGCCAGCCAGGGGACGGCTATGGCTACACCTTC.

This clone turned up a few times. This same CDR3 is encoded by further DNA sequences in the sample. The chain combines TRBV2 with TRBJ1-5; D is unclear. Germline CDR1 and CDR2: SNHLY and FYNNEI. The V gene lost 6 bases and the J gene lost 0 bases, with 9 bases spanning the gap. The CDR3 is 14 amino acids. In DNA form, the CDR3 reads TGTGCCAGCAGCGGTTGGGTTAGCAATCAGCCCCAGCATTTT. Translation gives CASSGWVSNQPQHF. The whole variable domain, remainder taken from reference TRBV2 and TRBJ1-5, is EPEVTQTPSHQVTQMGQEVILRCVPISNHLYFYWYRQILGQKVEFLVSFYNNEISEKSEIFDDQFSVERPDGSNFTLKIRSTKLEDSAMYFCASSGWVSNQPQHFGDGTRLSIL.

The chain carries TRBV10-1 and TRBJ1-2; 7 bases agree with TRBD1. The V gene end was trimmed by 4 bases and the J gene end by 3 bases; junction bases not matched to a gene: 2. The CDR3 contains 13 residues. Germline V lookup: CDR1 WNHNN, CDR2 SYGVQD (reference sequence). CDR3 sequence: CASSVGTDYGYTF. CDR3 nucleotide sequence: TGCGCCAGCAGTGTCGGGACAGACTATGGCTACACCTTC.

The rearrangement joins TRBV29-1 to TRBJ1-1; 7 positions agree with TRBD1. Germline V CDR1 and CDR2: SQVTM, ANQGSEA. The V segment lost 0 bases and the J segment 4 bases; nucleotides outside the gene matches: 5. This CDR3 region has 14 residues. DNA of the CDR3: TGCAGCGTTGAAGATGGCAGGGGGAGCACTGAAGCTTTCTTT. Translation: CSVEDGRGSTEAFF.

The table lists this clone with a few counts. CDR3 loop: CSVEARGKITGANVLTF. Written as DNA, the CDR3 is TGCAGCGTTGAAGCCAGGGGCAAAATAACTGGGGCCAACGTCCTGACTTTC. The chain links TRBV29-1 to TRBJ2-6, with D possibly TRBD1 on 6 matching bases. CDR3 length: 17 residues. V gave up 1 base and J gave up 2 bases, with 15 bases separating them. Germline values: CDR1 SQVTM, CDR2 ANQGSEA.

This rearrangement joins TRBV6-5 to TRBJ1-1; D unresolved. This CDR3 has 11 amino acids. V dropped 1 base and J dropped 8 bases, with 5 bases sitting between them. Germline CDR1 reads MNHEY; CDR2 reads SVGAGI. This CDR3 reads CASSYWNEAFF. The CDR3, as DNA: TGTGCCAGCAGTTACTGGAACGAAGCTTTCTTT.

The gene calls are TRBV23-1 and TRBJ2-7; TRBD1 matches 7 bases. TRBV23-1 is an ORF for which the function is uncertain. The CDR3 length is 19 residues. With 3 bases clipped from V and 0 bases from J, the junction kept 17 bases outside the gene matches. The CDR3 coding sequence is TGCGCCAGCAGTCATTTTTGCCTAAGGAAGGGACAGCTCTCCTACGAGCAGTACTTC. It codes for CASSHFCLRKGQLSYEQYF.

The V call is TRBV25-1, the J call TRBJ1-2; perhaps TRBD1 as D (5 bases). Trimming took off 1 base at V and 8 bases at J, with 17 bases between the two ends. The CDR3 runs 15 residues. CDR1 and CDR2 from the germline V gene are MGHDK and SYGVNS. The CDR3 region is CASSEFGAKEGGYTF. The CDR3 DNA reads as TGTGCCAGCAGTGAATTCGGGGCCAAAGAGGGAGGCTACACCTTC.

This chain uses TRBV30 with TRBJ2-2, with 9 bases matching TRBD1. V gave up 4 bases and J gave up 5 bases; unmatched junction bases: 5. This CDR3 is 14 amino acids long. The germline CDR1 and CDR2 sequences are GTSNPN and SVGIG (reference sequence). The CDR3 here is CAWIRDRATGELFF. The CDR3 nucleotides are TGTGCCTGGATCCGGGACAGGGCTACCGGGGAGCTGTTTTTT.

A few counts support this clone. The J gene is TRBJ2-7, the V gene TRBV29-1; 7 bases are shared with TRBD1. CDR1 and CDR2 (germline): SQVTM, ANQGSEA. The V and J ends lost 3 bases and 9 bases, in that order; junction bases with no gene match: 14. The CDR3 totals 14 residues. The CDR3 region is CSVEDPGQRLTQYF. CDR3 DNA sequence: TGCAGCGTTGAGGATCCGGGACAGAGACTCACGCAGTACTTC.

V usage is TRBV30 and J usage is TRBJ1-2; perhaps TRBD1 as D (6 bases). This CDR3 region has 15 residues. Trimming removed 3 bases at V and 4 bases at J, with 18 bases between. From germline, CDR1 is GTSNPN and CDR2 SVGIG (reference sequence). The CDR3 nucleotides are TGTGCCTGGAGATCCCCCCACAGGGCCTTCTATGGCTACACCTTC. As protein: CAWRSPHRAFYGYTF.

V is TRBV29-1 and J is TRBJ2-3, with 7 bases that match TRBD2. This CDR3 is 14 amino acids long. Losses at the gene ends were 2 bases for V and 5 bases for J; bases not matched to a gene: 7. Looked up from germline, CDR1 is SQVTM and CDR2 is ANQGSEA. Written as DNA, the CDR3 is TGCAGCGTTGAAATTAGGAGCGGGGTAGATACGCAGTATTTT. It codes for CSVEIRSGVDTQYF.